This is a list of T cell receptor beta chains from one sample in a study of T-cell reconstitution after alpha-beta-depleted transplantation in children. TCRdb reprocessed the PCR reads with MiXCR, giving one entry per CDR3 protein. In the table there are about 480,000 distinct CDR3 sequences, about an eighth of which are singletons. Here the sequenced sample was PBMCs from the stem cell graft donor, taken from the stem cell graft. Every receptor here comes from a human donor who donated a stem cell graft to a child with combined immunodeficiency. The CDR3 runs from the conserved cysteine through the conserved F or W. The D gene is left open where the match is weak. Rows give clone size only sometimes, using once, few, many, or a class for an expanded clone.

d_gene | j_gene | v_gene | abundance | CDR3nt | CDR3aa
- | TRBJ1-6 | TRBV30 | - | TGTGCCTGGAGCAGGGGTTCCTATAATTCACCCCTCCACTTT | CAWSRGSYNSPLHF
TRBD2 | TRBJ2-7 | TRBV9 | - | TGTGCCAGCAGCGCCGCTAGCGGGAGGGCCTCGGACGAGCAGTACTTC | CASSAASGRASDEQYF
- | TRBJ1-5 | TRBV16 | - | TGTGCCAGCAGCGTGACAGGAAACCAGCCCCAGCATTTT | CASSVTGNQPQHF
- | TRBJ2-2 | TRBV9 | - | TGTGCCAGCAGCGGAACCCGGAGAGGGAGCAACACCGGGGAGCTGTTTTTT | CASSGTRRGSNTGELFF
TRBD2 | TRBJ2-1 | TRBV3-1 | - | TGTGCCAGCAGCCGGCGTGGCCATACTAGCGGGGGGAATTACAATGAGCAGTTCTTC | CASSRRGHTSGGNYNEQFF
- | TRBJ2-5 | TRBV29-1 | - | TGCAGCGTTGATAACAACTCAGGGGAGACCCAGTACTTC | CSVDNNSGETQYF
- | TRBJ2-7 | TRBV12-3/TRBV12-4 | many | TGTGCCAGCAGCCCGGACCGACTTTTAAACGAGCAGTACTTC | CASSPDRLLNEQYF
- | TRBJ2-3 | TRBV10-3 | many | TGTGCCATCAGTGAGCTGGCAGATACGCAGTATTTT | CAISELADTQYF
- | TRBJ2-7 | TRBV20-1 | - | TGCAGTGCTAGAGATCAGAGGGCCCCGTCGTACGAGCAGTACTTC | CSARDQRAPSYEQYF
TRBD2 | TRBJ2-1 | TRBV29-1 | many | TGCAGCGTTCCCTCCACGAGCGGGATGGAACAGTTCTTC | CSVPSTSGMEQFF
- | TRBJ2-4 | TRBV6-2/TRBV6-3 | - | TGTGCCAGCAGTTTTCGGAACGTAGCCAAAAACATTCAGTACTTC | CASSFRNVAKNIQYF
TRBD1 | TRBJ2-2 | TRBV10-3 | many | TGTGCCATCAGTGACGACAGGGAGTCCGGGGAGCTGTTTTTT | CAISDDRESGELFF
- | TRBJ2-7 | TRBV11-2 | many | TGTGCCAGCAGCTTTTCAGGGGTGGACGAGCAGTACTTC | CASSFSGVDEQYF
- | TRBJ1-4 | TRBV12-3/TRBV12-4 | many | TGTGCCAGCAGTTCACAAATAGGGGAAAAACTGTTTTTT | CASSSQIGEKLFF
- | TRBJ2-5 | TRBV2 | - | TGTGCCAGCAAATGGGCTACTGAAGAGACCCAGTACTTC | CASKWATEETQYF
TRBD2 | TRBJ2-5 | TRBV14 | few | TGTGCCAGCAGCCACGGACGGGGGGGAGAGACCCAGTACTTC | CASSHGRGGETQYF
TRBD1 | TRBJ1-1 | TRBV20-1 | - | TGCAGTGCTAGAGACAGCAAACAGGGGGTCCTGAACACTGAAGCTTTCTTT | CSARDSKQGVLNTEAFF
- | TRBJ1-1 | TRBV3-1 | few | TGTGCCAGCAGCCAACGGGAGTTGAACACTGAAGCTTTCTTT | CASSQRELNTEAFF
- | TRBJ2-5 | TRBV10-3 | - | TGTGCCATCAGTGAACGTAGCAAGGGTCAAGAGACCCAGTACTTC | CAISERSKGQETQYF
TRBD1 | TRBJ2-7 | TRBV12-5 | - | TGTGCTAGTGGTTTGTATGCAGGGGACAGCGAGCAGTACTTC | CASGLYAGDSEQYF
- | TRBJ2-7 | TRBV6-1 | few | TGTGCCAGCAGTGCTGGGTTCGACTACGAGCAGTACTTC | CASSAGFDYEQYF
- | TRBJ1-6 | TRBV5-3 | - | TGTGCCAGTAAGGGTTCAGATTCACCCCTCCACTTT | CASKGSDSPLHF